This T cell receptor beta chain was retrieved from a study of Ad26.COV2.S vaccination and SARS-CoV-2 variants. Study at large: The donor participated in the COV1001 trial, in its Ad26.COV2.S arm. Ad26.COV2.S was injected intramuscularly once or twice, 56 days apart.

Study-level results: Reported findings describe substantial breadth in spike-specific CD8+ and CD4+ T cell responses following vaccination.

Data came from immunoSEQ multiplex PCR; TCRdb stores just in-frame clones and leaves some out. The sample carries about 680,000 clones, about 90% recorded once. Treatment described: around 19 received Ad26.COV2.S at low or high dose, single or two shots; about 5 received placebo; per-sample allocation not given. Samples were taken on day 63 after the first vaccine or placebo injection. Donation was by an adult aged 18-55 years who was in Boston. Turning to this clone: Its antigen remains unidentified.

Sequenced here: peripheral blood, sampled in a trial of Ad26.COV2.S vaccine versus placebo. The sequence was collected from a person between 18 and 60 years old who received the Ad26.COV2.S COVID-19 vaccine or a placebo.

CDR3 sequence reads: CASSFGTSGETQYF. In nucleotides, the CDR3 is TGTGCCAGCAGCTTCGGGACTAGCGGAGAGACCCAGTACTTC. The chain joins TRBV5-4 to TRBJ2-5; TRBD2 agrees at 11 bases. The CDR3 is 14 residues long. CDR1 and CDR2 (germline): SGHNT, YYREEE (reference sequence). V shed 2 bases and J 4 bases; nucleotides not matched to a gene: 1.